This T cell receptor (beta chain) was profiled in a study of blood T cell repertoires in COVID-19. Overall study context: Acute and convalescent COVID-19 specimens originated in the United States, Italy and Spain. PBMCs, B-cell-depleted T cells, or T cells provided the cDNA or gDNA that made up the material.

The table lists this clone with a count of one. As originally analysed: Amplified reference gene primers provided the basis for estimating nucleated cell counts. Assay: immunoSEQ multiplex PCR; the TCRdb copy retains only in-frame clones and omits some. The V and J calls and the clone size are those of that table, but D and trimming were determined from the DNA. The sample carries some 240,000 clones, roughly 89% recorded once. Germline-derived CDR1 and CDR2 are SGHRS and YFSETQ. After removal of 4 bases from V and 2 bases from J, the junction contained 6 bases not matched to a gene. The CDR3 spans 14 residues.

This receptor was identified in a woman between 40 and 50 years old who had recovered from COVID-19. V and J are TRBV5-1 and TRBJ2-7; 7 bases fit TRBD1. What was sequenced was peripheral blood. The CDR3 DNA reads as TGCGCCAGCAGCCCCACAGGGGTTACCTACGAGCAGTACTTC. Protein product: CASSPTGVTYEQYF. Supplemented by reference TRBV5-1 and TRBJ2-7, the full variable domain reads KAGVTQTPRYLIKTRGQQVTLSCSPISGHRSVSWYQQTPGQGLQFLFEYFSETQRNKGNFPGRFSGRQFSNSRSEMNVSTLELGDSALYLCASSPTGVTYEQYFGPGTRLTVT.